A single sample is the source of the 20 T cell receptor beta chains below, sequenced in a study of T cell responses to AZD1222 COVID-19 vaccine. Only in-frame clones appear in the TCRdb table, and some are missing; sequencing was by immunoSEQ multiplex PCR. The data show 150,000 to 200,000 clones, 85% to 95% seen once. The starting material was peripheral blood, obtained on day 0 of AZD1222 vaccination. The receptors shown here come from an adult in good health.

This clone was seen once. This rearrangement joins TRBV30 to TRBJ2-7, with D possibly TRBD1 on 6 matching bases. With 3 bases removed from V and 4 bases from J, the gap between germline ends came to 13 bases. CDR3 size: 13 residues. Per germline, CDR1 GTSNPN and CDR2 SVGIG (reference sequence). As DNA, the CDR3 is TGTGCCTGGAGGGTCGGACAGCTATACGAGCAGTACTTC. Translation: CAWRVGQLYEQYF.

J is TRBJ2-7 and V is TRBV21-1; the tabulated D call, TRBD1, remains unverified against the DNA. TRBV21-1 constitutes a pseudogene. The length of the CDR3 is 17 residues. The CDR3 loop is CASSKRPDSTRPYEQYF. DNA for the CDR3: TGTGCCAGCAGCAAACGTCCAGATTCAACCCGCCCCTACGAGCAGTACTTC.

The rearrangement uses TRBV28 and TRBJ2-1; 8 nucleotides agree with TRBD2. The CDR3 loop spans 17 amino acids. The germline V gene encodes CDR1 MDHEN and CDR2 SYDVKM. V lost 3 bases, J lost 9 bases, and 16 bases stayed unmatched. The CDR3 protein is CASSLGGPGLGRSEQFF. The CDR3 DNA reads as TGTGCCAGCAGTTTGGGGGGGCCGGGACTAGGTCGAAGTGAGCAGTTCTTC.

The chain has TRBV11-2 and TRBJ1-2; no reliable D call. V gave up 3 bases and J gave up 3 bases, with 8 bases separating them. CDR1 SGHAT and CDR2 FQNNGV come from the germline V gene. The CDR3 sequence is 13 residues long. The CDR3, as DNA: TGTGCCAGCAGCTTCGAGGGTTACTATGGCTACACCTTC. It encodes CASSFEGYYGYTF.

V gene TRBV30 combines with J gene TRBJ1-2, with D maybe TRBD1 (5 bases). The CDR3 totals 13 residues. Looked up from germline, CDR1 is GTSNPN and CDR2 is SVGIG (reference sequence). Trimming cost V 0 bases and J 7 bases, with 12 bases left between them. This CDR3 is CAWSVGGGGGYTF. The CDR3 DNA follows: TGTGCCTGGAGTGTCGGCGGGGGGGGTGGCTACACCTTC. Based on the CDR3 plus reference TRBV30 and TRBJ1-2, the full variable domain is SQTIHQWPATLVQPVGSPLSLECTVEGTSNPNLYWYRQAAGRGLQLLFYSVGIGQISSEVPQNLSASRPQDRQFILSSKKLLLSDSGFYLCAWSVGGGGGYTFGSGTRLTVV.

J is TRBJ2-7 and V is TRBV20-1; TRBD2 matches 7 bases. This CDR3 comprises 14 residues. CDR1 is DFQATT and CDR2 is SNEGSKA in the germline V gene (reference sequence). The V gene end was trimmed by 3 bases and the J gene end by 2 bases; junction bases not matched to a gene: 7. The CDR3 DNA is TGCAGTGCTAGTGATACAGCGGGGACCTACGAGCAGTACTTC. Encoded protein: CSASDTAGTYEQYF.

The chain has TRBV19 and TRBJ2-6; D is ambiguous. CDR3 length equals 17 residues. The V and J ends lost 2 bases and 0 bases respectively, with 11 bases between them. Germline-derived CDR1 and CDR2 are LNHDA and SQIVND (reference sequence). CDR3 coding DNA: TGTGCCAGTAGTATAATCGTCACCCGCTCTGGGGCCAACGTCCTGACTTTC. Protein sequence: CASSIIVTRSGANVLTF.

The V gene is TRBV3-1 (or the pseudogene TRBV3-2), the J gene TRBJ2-3; TRBD1 agrees at 8 bases. Trimming at V came to 3 bases and at J to 3 bases, leaving 5 bases not matched to a gene. From germline, CDR1 is LGHDT and CDR2 YNNKEL (reference sequence). The CDR3 totals 15 residues. Here the CDR3 reads CASSQARQGTDTQYF. For the CDR3, the DNA is TGTGCCAGCAGCCAGGCCAGACAGGGGACAGATACGCAGTATTTT.

This chain links TRBV7-2 with TRBJ1-6, with D uncertain. The CDR3 is 12 amino acids. V lost 5 bases and J 10 bases, leaving 9 bases between the germline ends. The V gene's germline CDR1 is SGHTA and CDR2 FQGNSA. For the CDR3, the DNA is TGTGCCAGCAGCACCCCCACCTCACCCCTCCACTTT. Protein product: CASSTPTSPLHF.

The chain employs TRBV14 and TRBJ1-5; TRBD1 might be the D (5 bases). The CDR3 is 14 residues long. Germline V gives CDR1 SGHDN, CDR2 FVKESK. Trimming removed 4 bases at V and 6 bases at J, with 13 bases between. This CDR3 reads CASSLGGASQPQHF. DNA of the CDR3: TGTGCCAGCAGCCTAGGTGGGGCTTCTCAGCCCCAGCATTTT.

Turning to this clone: Possible read error: a much larger clone is one base away. The chain uses TRBV5-6 and TRBJ2-7; TRBD1 might be the D (5 bases). Germline CDR1 SGHDT, CDR2 YYEEEE. This CDR3 spans 11 amino acids. V lost 0 bases and J lost 7, with 5 bases in between. The CDR3 region has the DNA TGTGCCAGCAGCTTGGAGGGGGAGCAGTACTTC. Translation: CASSLEGEQYF. Combining the CDR3 with reference TRBV5-6 and TRBJ2-7 gives the whole variable domain DAGVTQSPTHLIKTRGQQVTLRCSPKSGHDTVSWYQQALGQGPQFIFQYYEEEERQRGNFPDRFSGHQFPNYSSELNVNALLLGDSALYLCASSLEGEQYFGPGTRLTVT.

The gene calls are TRBV10-3 and TRBJ2-1, with TRBD2 matching over 10 bases. CDR1 and CDR2 (germline): ENHRY, SYGVKD. After removal of 3 bases from V and 6 bases from J, the junction contained 5 bases not matched to a gene. This CDR3 contains 15 residues. CDR3 sequence: CAISDGASGSNEQFF. The DNA of the CDR3 is TGTGCCATCAGTGATGGGGCTAGCGGGAGCAATGAGCAGTTCTTC.

V usage is TRBV19 and J usage is TRBJ1-1; TRBD1 is a possible D gene (6 bases). Germline values: CDR1 LNHDA, CDR2 SQIVND (reference sequence). V was clipped by 2 bases and J by 4 bases, with 14 bases between them. The CDR3 is 15 residues long. For the CDR3, the DNA is TGTGCCAGTAGTATAATGGCCGCAGGGGTCACTGAAGCTTTCTTT. Its translation: CASSIMAAGVTEAFF.

This chain links TRBV7-8 with TRBJ1-1; D not certain. V was trimmed by 5 bases and J by 1 base, leaving 8 bases between them. The germline CDR1 and CDR2 sequences are SGHVS and FQNEAQ. The CDR3 extends over 13 amino acids. The CDR3: CASSREANTEAFF. Written as DNA, the CDR3 is TGTGCCAGCAGCCGAGAAGCGAACACTGAAGCTTTCTTT.

The J gene is TRBJ2-2, the V gene TRBV27; 8 bases map to TRBD1. With 4 bases clipped from V and 4 bases from J, the junction kept 5 bases outside the gene matches. The CDR3 is 15 residues long. Germline V lookup: CDR1 MNHEY, CDR2 SMNVEV (reference sequence). CDR3 in amino acids: CASSSAGTGTGELFF. The CDR3 bases are TGTGCCAGCAGTTCAGCCGGGACAGGCACCGGGGAGCTGTTTTTT.

The CDR3 coding sequence is TGTGCCAGCAGCCCTCAAAGGCCCTCTGGAAACACCATATATTTT. Its translation: CASSPQRPSGNTIYF. This chain connects TRBV9 to TRBJ1-3; D ambiguous. V gave up 4 bases and J gave up 0 bases, with 11 bases separating them. The CDR3 is 15 residues long. Per the germline V gene, CDR1 is SGDLS and CDR2 is YYNGEE. Variable domain in full (rest from reference TRBV9 and TRBJ1-3): DSGVTQTPKHLITATGQRVTLRCSPRSGDLSVYWYQQSLDQGLQFLIQYYNGEERAKGNILERFSAQQFPDLHSELNLSSLELGDSALYFCASSPQRPSGNTIYFGEGSWLTVV.

The V call is TRBV28, the J call TRBJ1-5; 7 bases fit TRBD1. Germline V gene data show CDR1 as MDHEN and CDR2 as SYDVKM. The CDR3 sequence is 14 residues long. J was trimmed by 7 bases and V by 3 bases; bases with no gene match: 6. CDR3 sequence (DNA): TGTGCCAGCAGTTTCCGTCCAGGGGGGCAGCCCCAGCATTTT. Translated: CASSFRPGGQPQHF.

V gene TRBV19 combines with J gene TRBJ1-4, with 8 bases matching TRBD1. V shed 9 bases, J shed 5 bases, and the junction held 5 bases outside the gene matches. The CDR3 runs to 13 residues. The germline gives CDR1 LNHDA, CDR2 SQIVND (reference sequence). CDR3 nucleotide sequence: TGTGCCAGCCGGGACAGGAGAAATGAAAAACTGTTTTTT. Protein: CASRDRRNEKLFF.

This clone came up once. The chain uses TRBV6-5 and TRBJ1-5; D is undetermined. The germline V and J ends were trimmed by 4 bases and 2 bases, with 15 bases remaining between them. This CDR3 has 16 residues. Germline V CDR1 and CDR2: MNHEY, SVGAGI. The CDR3 DNA follows: TGTGCCAGCAGTTTGGTTTTCACCCCTGGCAATCAGCCCCAGCATTTT. Protein product: CASSLVFTPGNQPQHF.

The chain is built from TRBV5-1 and TRBJ2-7; D unresolved. Germline V gives CDR1 SGHRS, CDR2 YFSETQ. With 2 bases removed from V and 1 base from J, the gap between germline ends came to 10 bases. The CDR3 extends over 14 amino acids. CDR3 region: CASSLRTPSYEQYF. CDR3 bases: TGCGCCAGCAGCTTAAGGACCCCATCCTACGAGCAGTACTTC.